The rows below give T cell receptor beta chains drawn from one sample of a study of Ad26.COV2.S vaccination and SARS-CoV-2 variants. The repertoire was sequenced with immunoSEQ multiplex PCR; TCRdb's copy has only in-frame clones and lacks some. The sample lists some 190,000 clones; around nine tenths were seen once. The sample was peripheral blood, taken after recovery from COVID-19. The receptors here all came from a human donor who had recovered from COVID-19. The CDR3 runs from the conserved cysteine through the conserved F or W. D genes are given only for firm matches. Only part of the rows carry a size: once, few, many, or a class if the clone is expanded.

clone size	J gene	V gene	D gene	CDR3 DNA	CDR3 protein
NA	TRBJ2-5	TRBV25-1	NA	TGTGCCAGCAGTGATCCACTAGCCCGGGAGACCCAGTACTTC	CASSDPLARETQYF
NA	TRBJ1-1	TRBV13	NA	TGTGCCAGCAGCTTAGAAGGGAGTAACACTGAAGCTTTCTTT	CASSLEGSNTEAFF
few	TRBJ1-2	TRBV27	NA	TGTGCCAGCAGTTTATCTCCGGGACGTGACTATGGCTACACCTTC	CASSLSPGRDYGYTF
NA	TRBJ2-7	TRBV30	NA	TGTGCCTGGAGTGTTAGCAGGGTCGAGCAGTACTTC	CAWSVSRVEQYF
NA	TRBJ1-4	TRBV6-1	NA	TGTGCCAGCAGTTATGGGGAAGAAGGTGAAAAACTGTTTTTT	CASSYGEEGEKLFF
once	TRBJ1-4	TRBV18	NA	TGTGCCAGCTCACCCCGCGACAGTCCTGCAACTAATGAAAAACTGTTTTTT	CASSPRDSPATNEKLFF
NA	TRBJ1-2	TRBV7-8	NA	TGTGCCAGCAGCCTAGCGAAGGGTACGGGGTATGGCTACACCTTC	CASSLAKGTGYGYTF
NA	TRBJ1-2	TRBV12-3/TRBV12-4	NA	TGTGCCAGCAGCCCGGAGAACCTGAATGGCTACACCTTC	CASSPENLNGYTF
once	TRBJ2-5	TRBV3-1/TRBV3-2	NA	TGTGCCAGCAGCCAAGCATGGGAGACCCAGTACTTC	CASSQAWETQYF
NA	TRBJ1-5	TRBV2	NA	TGTGCCAGCAGTGTCCGCCGGACGGATAGCAATCAGCCCCAGCATTTT	CASSVRRTDSNQPQHF
many	TRBJ2-3	TRBV29-1	NA	TGCAGCGTTGAGGAAAGCGTCACAGATACGCAGTATTTT	CSVEESVTDTQYF
NA	TRBJ2-7	TRBV5-1	NA	TGCGCCAGCAGCTTAACAGTGAGCTCCTACGAGCAGTACTTC	CASSLTVSSYEQYF
NA	TRBJ2-2	TRBV7-9	TRBD2	TGTGCCAGCAGCTACGGGACTAGCGGGGGTAACACCGGGGAGCTGTTTTTT	CASSYGTSGGNTGELFF
NA	TRBJ2-7	TRBV10-1	TRBD1	TGCGCCAGCAGTGTGGACAGGGGGCCCTCGGACTACTTC	CASSVDRGPSDYF
NA	TRBJ2-7	TRBV2	NA	TGTGCCAGCACGGTCCTCTCCTACGAGCAGTACTTC	CASTVLSYEQYF
few	TRBJ1-3	TRBV2	NA	TGTGCCAGCAGCGATCCCGCAGGGACTGGAAACACCATATATTTT	CASSDPAGTGNTIYF
NA	TRBJ2-7	TRBV27	TRBD1	TGTGCCAGCAGTTATTCGACAGGGAAATACGAGCAGTACTTC	CASSYSTGKYEQYF
few	TRBJ2-1	TRBV5-5	NA	TGTGCCAGCAGCTTGGGAGGGGGGTCCTACAATGAGCAGTTCTTC	CASSLGGGSYNEQFF
few	TRBJ1-5	TRBV19	NA	TGTGCCAGTAGTCTCGGGGACGATAGGAGCAATCAGCCCCAGCATTTT	CASSLGDDRSNQPQHF
NA	TRBJ1-2	TRBV7-8	NA	TGTGCCAGCGCCTCAGGGGCCACCAGGGGCTACACCTTC	CASASGATRGYTF
few	TRBJ2-3	TRBV2	NA	TGTGCCAGCAGCGCGACCACAGATACGCAGTATTTT	CASSATTDTQYF
NA	TRBJ1-4	TRBV15	NA	TGTGCCCATTCGGGGGAGCCTAATGAAAAACTGTTTTTT	CAHSGEPNEKLFF
NA	TRBJ2-2	TRBV19	TRBD1	TGTGCCAGTAGTCCGCAGGGGGCTGGCACCGGGGAGCTGTTTTTT	CASSPQGAGTGELFF
few	TRBJ2-3	TRBV7-9	TRBD2	TGTGCCAGCAGCTTAGGGAGACTAGCGGGGAGTGCAGATACGCAGTATTTT	CASSLGRLAGSADTQYF
once	TRBJ1-2	TRBV7-9	NA	TGTGCCAGCAGCCCGCTTGGACAGATTAACTATGGCTACACCTTC	CASSPLGQINYGYTF
NA	TRBJ2-2	TRBV5-1	NA	TGCGCCAGCAGCTTGGGGCCTTTAACCCTCGGGGAGCTGTTTTTT	CASSLGPLTLGELFF
NA	TRBJ2-3	TRBV7-6	TRBD2	TGTGCCAGCAGCACCCGACTAGCGGGAGGTGTCACAGATACGCAGTATTTT	CASSTRLAGGVTDTQYF
NA	TRBJ2-4	TRBV13	NA	TGTGCCAGCTCCCACCAGGGTCTAGCCAAAAACATTCAGTACTTC	CASSHQGLAKNIQYF
NA	TRBJ1-5	TRBV30	NA	TGTGCCTGGAGTTCTCAAGGGACGGATAGCAATCAGCCCCAGCATTTT	CAWSSQGTDSNQPQHF
NA	TRBJ2-7	TRBV5-1	NA	TGCGCCAGCAGCTTGGTTGCTAGCCTCTCTAACCAGCAGTACTTC	CASSLVASLSNQQYF
once	TRBJ2-7	TRBV13	TRBD2	TGTGCCAGCAGCTTAAAAGCGGGAGAGGGGCAGTACTTC	CASSLKAGEGQYF
NA	TRBJ1-3	TRBV27	NA	TGTGCCAGCAGTCCAGATTACTCTGGAAACACCATATATTTT	CASSPDYSGNTIYF
once	TRBJ2-5	TRBV5-6	TRBD2	TGTGCCAGCAGCTTGGGGAGACTAGCGGGAGAGGTAAAGACCCAGTACTTC	CASSLGRLAGEVKTQYF
NA	TRBJ1-1	TRBV12-5	NA	TGTGCTAGTGGTTTTGGGGACGTAGTTTCGAACACTGAAGCTTTCTTT	CASGFGDVVSNTEAFF
once	TRBJ1-1	TRBV27	NA	TGTGCCAGCACCCCCCGAGCAGGGCGCACTGAAGCTTTCTTT	CASTPRAGRTEAFF
NA	TRBJ2-3	TRBV24-1	NA	TGTGCCACCAGTGGACCAGTAAGCGGCCCGGGACCACAAGAGGGCACAGATACGCAGTATTTT	CATSGPVSGPGPQEGTDTQYF
NA	TRBJ1-1	TRBV28	TRBD1	TGTGCCAGCAGTTTAAAGGGGGCCGCTTTCTTT	CASSLKGAAFF
NA	TRBJ1-1	TRBV30	NA	TGTGCCTGGAGTGATATTCAGTGGACTGAAGCTTTCTTT	CAWSDIQWTEAFF
NA	TRBJ2-7	TRBV18	NA	TGTGCCAGCTCACCACCCGCCGGGGAGCAGTACTTC	CASSPPAGEQYF
NA	TRBJ2-6	TRBV2	NA	TGTGCCAGCCGGAGGGGTTCTGGGGCCAACGTCCTGACTTTC	CASRRGSGANVLTF
NA	TRBJ1-2	TRBV11-2	TRBD1	TGTGCCAGCAGCTTAGAAGGTCGTGGACAGGGGGCCCGTGGCTACACCTTC	CASSLEGRGQGARGYTF
NA	TRBJ2-2	TRBV6-6	NA	TGTGCCAGCAGTGGTAACACCGGGGAGCTGTTTTTT	CASSGNTGELFF
NA	TRBJ2-1	TRBV19	TRBD2	TGTGCCAGTAGTCCGGGACTAGCCAGCAATGAGCAGTTCTTC	CASSPGLASNEQFF
once	TRBJ2-1	TRBV7-2	TRBD2	TGTGCCAGCAGGGGACTAGCGGGAACCTACAATGAGCAGTTCTTC	CASRGLAGTYNEQFF
NA	TRBJ2-1	TRBV5-4	TRBD1	TGTGCCAGCAGCCGGGACAGGGGAGAGGATGAGCAGTTCTTC	CASSRDRGEDEQFF
NA	TRBJ1-4	TRBV6-2/TRBV6-3	NA	TGTGCCAGCAGTTTGGGGGTCGGCACTAATGAAAAACTGTTTTTT	CASSLGVGTNEKLFF
NA	TRBJ2-5	TRBV9	NA	TGTGCCAGCAGCGTAGCTCAGGGTCGAGGGGAGACCCAGTACTTC	CASSVAQGRGETQYF